Listed below are T cell receptor beta chains from one sample, sequenced in a study of cytomegalovirus exposure and HLA in healthy donors. Profiling relied on immunoSEQ multiplex PCR, and the TCRdb table lists in-frame clones only, not all of them. The table includes around 250,000 clones, around 89% detected once. Specimen: PBMCs. These receptor sequences come from a woman aged 18 to 35 in good health and CMV-seronegative. The CDR3 runs from the conserved cysteine through the conserved F or W. A D gene is named only where the DNA matches it firmly. Size is omitted from some rows. Given values are once, few, many or a class for expanded clones.

clone_size j_call v_call d_call cdr3_aa cdr3_nt
. TRBJ2-3 TRBV29-1 . CSVAAGTKGTQYF TGCAGCGTTGCGGCGGGCACCAAAGGGACGCAGTATTTT
. TRBJ1-1 TRBV28 TRBD1 CASSLSYQDRVNTEAFF TGTGCCAGCAGTTTATCCTATCAAGACAGGGTGAACACTGAAGCTTTCTTT
. TRBJ2-2 TRBV28 . CASSFFRVTGELFF TGTGCCAGCAGTTTCTTCAGGGTTACCGGGGAGCTGTTTTTT
once TRBJ2-7 TRBV11-3 TRBD2 CASSLGLAGFNEQYF TGTGCCAGCAGCTTAGGACTAGCGGGGTTCAACGAGCAGTACTTC
. TRBJ2-7 TRBV5-8 TRBD1 CASSYRDRGWYEQYF TGTGCCAGCAGCTACCGGGACAGGGGGTGGTACGAGCAGTACTTC
. TRBJ1-5 TRBV5-5 TRBD1 CASSSKRTGSNQPQHF TGTGCCAGCAGTTCAAAACGGACAGGAAGCAATCAGCCCCAGCATTTT
. TRBJ1-1 TRBV5-5 . CASSLVEGGTEAFF TGTGCCAGCAGCTTGGTTGAGGGAGGCACTGAAGCTTTCTTT
. TRBJ2-1 TRBV29-1 TRBD2 CSVSGLAGGSYNEQFF TGCAGCGTTTCCGGACTAGCGGGGGGTTCCTACAATGAGCAGTTCTTC
. TRBJ1-1 TRBV5-6 TRBD1 CASSLDQGGLNTEAFF TGTGCCAGCAGCTTGGATCAGGGGGGATTGAACACTGAAGCTTTCTTT
. TRBJ1-1 TRBV27 . CASSPPGTKAFF TGTGCCAGCAGTCCTCCGGGGACAAAGGCTTTCTTT
. TRBJ2-7 TRBV4-3 TRBD1 CASSLMTGGAGEQYF TGCGCCAGCAGCCTCATGACAGGGGGAGCCGGCGAGCAGTACTTC
. TRBJ1-4 TRBV7-9 . CASSFAGNEKLFF TGTGCCAGCAGCTTTGCGGGGAATGAAAAACTGTTTTTT
. TRBJ1-4 TRBV9 . CASSAGPGHLNEKLFF TGTGCCAGCAGCGCGGGACCGGGACACCTTAATGAAAAACTGTTTTTT
. TRBJ1-1 TRBV21-1 . CASSKAGYRPYTEAFF TGTGCCAGCAGCAAAGCGGGCTACAGACCTTACACTGAAGCTTTCTTT
. TRBJ1-2 TRBV5-6 TRBD1 CASSQTGDYGYTF TGTGCCAGCAGCCAGACAGGGGATTATGGCTACACCTTC
. TRBJ1-2 TRBV30 TRBD1 CAWSWAVWGQGPYGYTF TGTGCCTGGAGTTGGGCCGTATGGGGACAGGGGCCCTATGGCTACACCTTC
. TRBJ2-7 TRBV10-3 . CAISTLTGASSYERYF TGTGCCATCAGTACCTTGACAGGCGCGAGCTCCTACGAGCGGTACTTC
. TRBJ1-1 TRBV2 TRBD1 CASRTRLTGLNTEAFF TGTGCCAGCAGGACGCGCTTGACAGGGTTGAACACTGAAGCTTTCTTT
. TRBJ1-6 TRBV2 . CASRLTVSPLHF TGTGCTAGCAGGTTAACAGTTTCACCCCTCCACTTT
. TRBJ2-1 TRBV6-5 . CASTRGGSPYNEQFF TGTGCCAGCACTCGAGGAGGGAGCCCCTACAATGAGCAGTTCTTC
. TRBJ2-1 TRBV29-1 TRBD1 CSVDRGLNNEQFF TGCAGCGTGGACAGGGGGTTAAACAATGAGCAGTTCTTC
. TRBJ1-5 TRBV7-2 . CASSLALNQPQHF TGTGCCAGCAGCTTAGCTCTCAATCAGCCCCAGCATTTT
few TRBJ2-2 TRBV27 . CATWGTIGELFF TGTGCCACCTGGGGGACAATCGGGGAGCTGTTTTTT
. TRBJ1-2 TRBV18 . CASSPIRTDRNYGYTF TGTGCCAGCTCACCAATTCGGACAGATCGTAACTATGGCTACACCTTC
. TRBJ1-2 TRBV4-1 . CASSQDPGSVNYGYTF TGCGCCAGCAGCCAAGACCCCGGCAGCGTTAACTATGGCTACACCTTC
. TRBJ1-1 TRBV4-3 . CASSQDTGDTEAFF TGCGCCAGCAGCCAAGATACGGGGGACACTGAAGCTTTCTTT
. TRBJ2-5 TRBV19 . CASSQTGETQYF TGTGCCAGTAGTCAGACTGGGGAGACCCAGTACTTC
. TRBJ1-3 TRBV25-1 . CASSLAGTGNTIYF TGTGCCAGCAGTCTCGCAGGGACAGGAAACACCATATATTTT
few TRBJ1-4 TRBV5-1 . CATKIGTNEKLFF TGCGCCACCAAGATCGGGACTAATGAAAAACTGTTTTTT
. TRBJ1-2 TRBV29-1 TRBD1 CSVVSGTGVIGYTF TGCAGCGTTGTATCCGGGACAGGGGTGATTGGCTACACCTTC
few TRBJ2-4 TRBV7-9 . CASSLATPTGNIQYF TGTGCCAGCAGCTTAGCGACCCCCACGGGAAACATTCAGTACTTC
once TRBJ1-1 TRBV5-6 . CASSFAQGRAF TGTGCCAGCAGCTTCGCGCAGGGGAGGGCCTTT
once TRBJ2-2 TRBV11-2 . CASSLCPGVECSGELFF TGTGCCAGCAGCTTATGCCCAGGGGTTGAGTGCTCCGGGGAGCTGTTTTTT
once TRBJ2-5 TRBV5-1 TRBD1 CASGRQGFQETQYF TGCGCCAGCGGTCGACAGGGCTTCCAAGAGACCCAGTACTTC
. TRBJ2-1 TRBV6-5 TRBD2 CASRTIAGRQFF TGTGCCAGCAGGACTATAGCGGGGCGTCAGTTCTTC
. TRBJ2-2 TRBV5-1 TRBD1 CASSLDRGTGELFF TGCGCCAGCAGCTTGGACAGGGGCACCGGGGAGCTGTTTTTT
. TRBJ1-3 TRBV2 . CASSSTGLSSGNTIYF TGTGCCAGCAGCTCCACGGGGTTGAGCTCTGGAAACACCATATATTTT
. TRBJ2-3 TRBV2 . CASTIVGRTDTQYF TGTGCCAGCACGATCGTGGGGCGCACAGATACGCAGTATTTT
. TRBJ2-5 TRBV5-1 . CASSLGQGQETQYF TGCGCCAGCAGCTTGGGGCAGGGGCAGGAGACCCAGTACTTC
few TRBJ1-5 TRBV19 . CASTIPGINQPQHF TGTGCCAGTACCATCCCGGGGATCAATCAGCCCCAGCATTTT
. TRBJ2-1 TRBV29-1 TRBD2 CSVEGLAGAVSSYNEQFF TGCAGCGTTGAGGGATTAGCGGGGGCGGTAAGCTCCTACAATGAGCAGTTCTTC
once TRBJ2-5 TRBV11-2 . CASRARSRGQETQYF TGTGCCAGCCGGGCCCGGTCGAGGGGGCAAGAGACCCAGTACTTC
. TRBJ1-1 TRBV5-1 TRBD1 CASRPPPGQGGTEAFF TGCGCCAGCAGACCGCCCCCGGGACAGGGGGGCACTGAAGCTTTCTTT
. TRBJ2-5 TRBV15 . CATSREKSGVKETQYF TGTGCCACCAGCAGAGAGAAATCGGGGGTGAAAGAGACCCAGTACTTC
. TRBJ1-1 TRBV2 TRBD1 CASRTGGWNTEAFF TGTGCCAGCAGAACAGGGGGCTGGAACACTGAAGCTTTCTTT
. TRBJ1-1 TRBV28 TRBD1 CASSSVPGQGNAFF TGTGCCAGCAGTTCCGTTCCGGGACAGGGTAATGCTTTCTTT
. TRBJ2-3 TRBV4-1 TRBD1 CASSFPGTGSDTQYF TGCGCCAGCAGCTTCCCCGGGACAGGGTCGGATACGCAGTATTTT
once TRBJ1-5 TRBV27 . CASSLLSGNQPQHF TGTGCCAGCAGTTTACTTTCGGGCAATCAGCCCCAGCATTTT
. TRBJ1-5 TRBV7-8 . CASSLYEGSNQPQHF TGTGCCAGCAGCTTATATGAGGGTAGCAATCAGCCCCAGCATTTT
few TRBJ2-2 TRBV11-1 TRBD1 CASANRGAGELFF TGTGCCAGCGCAAACAGGGGTGCCGGGGAGCTGTTTTTT
. TRBJ1-2 TRBV5-8 . CASSLYGPGERGYTF TGTGCCAGCAGCTTGTATGGGCCGGGGGAGCGGGGCTACACCTTC
. TRBJ2-3 TRBV2 TRBD2 CASSRAGPAADTQYF TGTGCCAGCTCTCGAGCGGGACCTGCTGCAGATACGCAGTATTTT
. TRBJ1-1 TRBV18 TRBD1 CASSAETGGKRNTEAFF TGTGCCAGCTCAGCGGAGACAGGGGGCAAGAGGAACACTGAAGCTTTCTTT